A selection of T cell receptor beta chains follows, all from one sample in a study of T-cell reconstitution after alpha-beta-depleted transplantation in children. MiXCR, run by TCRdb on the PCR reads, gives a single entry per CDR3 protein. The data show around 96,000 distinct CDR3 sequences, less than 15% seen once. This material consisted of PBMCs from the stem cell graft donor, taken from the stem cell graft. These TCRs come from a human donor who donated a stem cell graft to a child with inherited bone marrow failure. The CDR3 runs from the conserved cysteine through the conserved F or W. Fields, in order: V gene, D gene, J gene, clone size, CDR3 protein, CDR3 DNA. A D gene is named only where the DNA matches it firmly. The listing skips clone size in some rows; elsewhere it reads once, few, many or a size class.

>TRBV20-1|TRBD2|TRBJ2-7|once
CSARWTSRVGGEQYF
TGCAGTGCTAGATGGACTAGCCGGGTAGGGGGCGAGCAGTACTTC
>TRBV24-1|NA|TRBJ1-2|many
CATSDVTADGYTF
TGTGCCACCAGTGATGTGACCGCTGATGGCTACACCTTC
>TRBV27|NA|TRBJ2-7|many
CASSLTGSTYEQYF
TGTGCCAGCAGTTTAACCGGCAGTACCTACGAGCAGTACTTC
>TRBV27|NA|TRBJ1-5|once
CAAFYPGTRNQPQHF
TGTGCGGCCTTTTATCCCGGGACCCGGAATCAGCCCCAGCATTTT
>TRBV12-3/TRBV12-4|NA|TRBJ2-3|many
CASSPLGSADTQYF
TGTGCCAGCAGTCCCCTCGGGAGCGCAGATACGCAGTATTTT
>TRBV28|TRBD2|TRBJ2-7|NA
CASSLGGGPGYEQYF
TGTGCCAGCAGTTTAGGGGGAGGGCCTGGGTACGAGCAGTACTTC
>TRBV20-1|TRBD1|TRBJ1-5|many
CSAGQGANQPQHF
TGCAGTGCCGGACAGGGGGCTAATCAGCCCCAGCATTTT
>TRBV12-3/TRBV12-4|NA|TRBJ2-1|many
CASSPGARGDEQFF
TGTGCCAGCAGTCCAGGGGCGCGGGGAGATGAGCAGTTCTTC
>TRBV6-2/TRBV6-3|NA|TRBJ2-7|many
CASSWSYEQYF
TGTGCCAGCTCCTGGAGCTACGAGCAGTACTTC
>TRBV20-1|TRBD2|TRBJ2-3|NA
CSAPISGMQYF
TGCAGTGCCCCGATTAGCGGGATGCAGTATTTT
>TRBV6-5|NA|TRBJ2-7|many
CASSSRDTDYEQYF
TGTGCCAGCAGTTCGAGGGACACCGACTACGAGCAGTACTTC
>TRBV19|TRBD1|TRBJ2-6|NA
CASNGQGRSGANVLTF
TGTGCCAGTAATGGACAGGGGAGGTCTGGGGCCAACGTCCTGACTTTC
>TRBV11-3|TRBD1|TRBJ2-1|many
CASSLQGTGQLAAGNEQFF
TGTGCCAGCAGCTTACAGGGGACAGGGCAATTGGCGGCAGGCAATGAGCAGTTCTTC
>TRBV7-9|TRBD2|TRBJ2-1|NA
CASSETGGEQFF
TGTGCCAGCAGCGAGACGGGGGGTGAGCAGTTCTTC
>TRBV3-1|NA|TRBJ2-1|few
CASSQGYNEQFF
TGTGCCAGCAGCCAAGGGTACAATGAGCAGTTCTTC
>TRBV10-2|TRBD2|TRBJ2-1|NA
CASSRTSGEYNEQFF
TGCGCCAGCAGTCGGACTAGCGGGGAATACAATGAGCAGTTCTTC
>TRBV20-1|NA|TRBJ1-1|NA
CSANGAVYTEAFF
TGCAGTGCAAATGGGGCGGTGTACACTGAAGCTTTCTTT
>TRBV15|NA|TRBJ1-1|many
CATSRDPRNTEAFF
TGTGCCACCAGCAGAGATCCCAGGAACACTGAAGCTTTCTTT
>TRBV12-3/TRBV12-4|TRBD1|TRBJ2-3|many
CASRGTGNTDTQYF
TGTGCCAGCAGGGGGACAGGGAACACAGATACGCAGTATTTT
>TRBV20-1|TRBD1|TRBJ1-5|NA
CSASRAGQGGQPQHF
TGCAGTGCTAGTCGGGCGGGACAGGGTGGACAGCCCCAGCATTTT
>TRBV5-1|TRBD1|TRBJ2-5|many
CASSFAPGQGQETQYF
TGCGCCAGCAGCTTCGCACCGGGACAGGGGCAAGAGACCCAGTACTTC
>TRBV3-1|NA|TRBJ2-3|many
CASSQVFGGTDTQYF
TGTGCCAGCAGCCAAGTCTTCGGGGGCACAGATACGCAGTATTTT
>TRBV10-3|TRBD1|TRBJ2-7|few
CAIRARGQPLSEQYF
TGTGCCATCCGGGCCAGGGGGCAACCTCTCTCCGAGCAGTACTTC
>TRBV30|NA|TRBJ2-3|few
CAWSVTDTQYF
TGTGCCTGGAGTGTAACAGATACGCAGTATTTT
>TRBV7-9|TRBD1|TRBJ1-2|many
CASSSRDRGRGGYTF
TGTGCCAGCAGCAGCCGGGACAGGGGGCGAGGTGGCTACACCTTC
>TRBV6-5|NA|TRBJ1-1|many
CASIYLDQNTEAFF
TGTGCCAGCATTTACCTCGATCAAAACACTGAAGCTTTCTTT
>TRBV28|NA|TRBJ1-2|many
CASSSLGAGGYTF
TGTGCCAGCAGTTCCCTAGGTGCAGGTGGCTACACCTTC
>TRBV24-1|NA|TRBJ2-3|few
CATSDLTEDTQYF
TGTGCCACCAGTGACCTAACAGAAGATACGCAGTATTTT
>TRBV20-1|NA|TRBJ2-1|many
CSARVRLAKSSYNEQFF
TGCAGTGCTAGAGTCCGTCTAGCGAAAAGCTCCTACAATGAGCAGTTCTTC
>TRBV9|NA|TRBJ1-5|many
CASSVSGGPNQPQHF
TGTGCCAGCAGCGTGAGTGGGGGTCCCAATCAGCCCCAGCATTTT
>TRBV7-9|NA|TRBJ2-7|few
CASGDAYEQYF
TGTGCCAGCGGTGATGCCTACGAGCAGTACTTC
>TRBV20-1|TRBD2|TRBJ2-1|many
CSASFPGWAGTSVVNEQFF
TGCAGTGCTAGTTTCCCGGGGTGGGCCGGGACTAGCGTAGTCAATGAGCAGTTCTTC
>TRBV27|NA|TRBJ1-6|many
CASSQVGGYSPLHF
TGTGCCAGCAGTCAGGTTGGGGGTTATTCACCCCTCCACTTT
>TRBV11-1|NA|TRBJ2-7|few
CASSLRRSSYEQYF
TGTGCCAGCAGCTTACGCCGGAGCTCCTACGAGCAGTACTTC
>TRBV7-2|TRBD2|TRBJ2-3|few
CASSYQRGGLDTQYF
TGTGCCAGCAGCTACCAGCGGGGGGGGCTGGATACGCAGTATTTT
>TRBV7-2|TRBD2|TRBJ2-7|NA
CASSPTSGRAFSYEQYF
TGTGCCAGCAGCCCAACTAGCGGGAGGGCCTTCTCCTACGAGCAGTACTTC
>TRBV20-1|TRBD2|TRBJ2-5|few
CSAGTSSDTQYF
TGCAGTGCTGGGACTAGCTCGGACACCCAGTACTTC
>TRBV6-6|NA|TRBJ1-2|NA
CASSVSTGTNYGYTF
TGTGCCAGCAGCGTGTCCACCGGGACAAACTATGGCTACACCTTC
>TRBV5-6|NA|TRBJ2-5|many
CASSSGRYQETQYF
TGTGCCAGCAGCTCCGGGCGGTACCAAGAGACCCAGTACTTC
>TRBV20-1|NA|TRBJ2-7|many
CSARSDQTYEQYF
TGCAGTGCTAGATCGGACCAAACCTACGAGCAGTACTTC
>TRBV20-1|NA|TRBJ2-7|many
CSARVAGTHGEQYF
TGCAGTGCTAGAGTCGCGGGCACCCATGGAGAGCAGTACTTC
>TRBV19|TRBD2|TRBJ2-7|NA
CASSIGGSAYEQYF
TGTGCCAGTAGTATTGGCGGGAGTGCCTACGAGCAGTACTTC
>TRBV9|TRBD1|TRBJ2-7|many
CASSPGQGNYEQYF
TGTGCCAGCAGCCCCGGACAGGGGAATTACGAGCAGTACTTC
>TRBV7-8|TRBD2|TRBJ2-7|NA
CASSPRPRTSLYEQYF
TGTGCCAGCAGCCCCCGACCCCGGACTAGTCTCTACGAGCAGTACTTC
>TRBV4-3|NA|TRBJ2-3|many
CASSQGVGAMDTQYF
TGCGCCAGCAGCCAGGGGGTGGGGGCCATGGATACGCAGTATTTT
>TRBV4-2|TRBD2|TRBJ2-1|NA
CASSQAGTSGRNEQFF
TGTGCCAGCAGCCAAGCGGGGACTAGCGGACGAAATGAGCAGTTCTTC
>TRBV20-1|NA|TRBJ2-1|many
CSARVGHSSYNEQFF
TGCAGTGCTAGAGTAGGCCATAGCTCCTACAATGAGCAGTTCTTC
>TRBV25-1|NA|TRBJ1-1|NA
CASSEYGNTEAFF
TGTGCCAGCAGTGAATACGGGAACACTGAAGCTTTCTTT
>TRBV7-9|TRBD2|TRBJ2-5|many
CASSPGGSRQETQYF
TGTGCCAGCAGCCCCGGGGGGAGCAGACAAGAGACCCAGTACTTC
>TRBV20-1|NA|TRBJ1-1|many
CSASEGGSGTEAFF
TGCAGTGCTAGTGAGGGGGGGTCGGGCACTGAAGCTTTCTTT
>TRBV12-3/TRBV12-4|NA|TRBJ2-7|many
CASSPSRPDRDESSYEQYF
TGTGCCAGCAGTCCAAGCCGCCCGGACAGAGACGAAAGCTCCTACGAGCAGTACTTC